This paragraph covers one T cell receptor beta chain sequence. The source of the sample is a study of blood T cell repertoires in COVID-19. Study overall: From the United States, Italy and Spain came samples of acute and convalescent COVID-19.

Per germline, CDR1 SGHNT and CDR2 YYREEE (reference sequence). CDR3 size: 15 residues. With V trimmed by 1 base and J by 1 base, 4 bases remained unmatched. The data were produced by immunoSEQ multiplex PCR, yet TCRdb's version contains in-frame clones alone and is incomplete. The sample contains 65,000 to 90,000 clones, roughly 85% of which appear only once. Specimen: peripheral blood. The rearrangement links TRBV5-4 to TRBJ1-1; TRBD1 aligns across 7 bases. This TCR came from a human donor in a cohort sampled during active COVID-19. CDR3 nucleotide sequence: TGTGCCAGCAGCTTGACTACAGGGGAGAACACTGAAGCTTTCTTT. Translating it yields CASSLTTGENTEAFF.